The 9 T cell receptor beta chains presented below share a single source sample, sequenced in a study of Ad26.COV2.S vaccination and SARS-CoV-2 variants. This table comes from immunoSEQ multiplex PCR, and its TCRdb copy is limited to in-frame clones, with some not included. The sample has roughly 400,000 clones; roughly 88% are singletons. The treatment denotes: over 15 received Ad26.COV2.S at low or high dose, single or two shots; about 5 received placebo; per-sample allocation not given. The samples date from day 63 after the first vaccine or placebo injection. The sample consisted of peripheral blood, taken in a trial of Ad26.COV2.S vaccine versus placebo. The receptors were sampled from a person aged 18 to 65 who received the Ad26.COV2.S COVID-19 vaccine or a placebo.

This clone was recorded only once. This sequence joins TRBV28 and TRBJ2-3, with 10 bases lining up with TRBD2. V shed 3 bases, J shed 6 bases, and the junction held 12 bases outside the gene matches. The CDR3 runs to 17 residues. Germline loops: CDR1 MDHEN, CDR2 SYDVKM. This CDR3 is CASSLGSGRAQPDTQYF. The CDR3 bases are TGTGCCAGCAGTTTGGGGAGCGGGAGGGCCCAGCCGGATACGCAGTATTTT.

The rearrangement uses TRBV4-3 and TRBJ2-1; the match to TRBD2 covers 11 bases. Germline-derived CDR1 and CDR2 are LGHNA and YSLEER. The CDR3 contains 17 residues. V dropped 0 bases and J dropped 0; count of bases not matched to a gene: 1. The CDR3 region has the DNA TGCGCCAGCAGCCAAGAAACTAGCGGGAGCTCCTACAATGAGCAGTTCTTC. Encoded protein: CASSQETSGSSYNEQFF.

This chain uses TRBV6-5 with TRBJ1-3, with TRBD1 as a possible D gene (5 bases). V was pared by 8 bases and J by 7 bases, with 15 bases between. This CDR3 is 13 amino acids long. The germline CDR1 and CDR2 sequences are MNHEY and SVGAGI. This CDR3 is CASRRGARNTIYF. As DNA, the CDR3 is TGTGCCAGCCGTAGGGGTGCGAGGAACACCATATATTTT.

The CDR3 is CASSTTSEKLFF. The DNA of the CDR3 is TGTGCCAGCAGTACCACTTCAGAAAAACTGTTTTTT. The chain couples TRBV28 to TRBJ1-4, with D hard to call. The CDR3 length is 12 residues. Germline lookup yields CDR1 MDHEN and CDR2 SYDVKM. Trimming took off 5 bases at V and 8 bases at J, with 9 bases between the two ends.

The chain has TRBV5-1 and TRBJ1-2; 10 nucleotides align to TRBD1. There are 14 residues in the CDR3. J was trimmed by 8 bases and V by 3 bases; bases with no gene match: 7. Germline V lookup: CDR1 SGHRS, CDR2 YFSETQ. The CDR3 is CASSSGQGTEGYTF. In DNA form, the CDR3 reads TGCGCCAGCAGCTCGGGACAGGGGACGGAGGGCTACACCTTC.

V is TRBV5-5 and J is TRBJ1-2; weak D call: TRBD1 (6 bases). V lost 0 bases to trimming and J lost 1 base, with 13 bases between them. The CDR3 extends over 16 amino acids. Germline assignment: CDR1 SGHKS and CDR2 YYEKEE (reference sequence). CDR3 region: CASSLVLGTINYGYTF. CDR3 sequence (DNA): TGTGCCAGCAGCTTGGTGCTCGGGACAATTAACTATGGCTACACCTTC.

The rearrangement joins TRBV10-3 to TRBJ2-7, with 7 bases fitting TRBD1. This CDR3 is built from 12 residues. Germline loops: CDR1 ENHRY, CDR2 SYGVKD. V shed 6 bases, J shed 2 bases, and the junction held 1 base outside the gene matches. The CDR3 DNA is TGTGCCATCAGGGACAGGACCTACGAGCAGTACTTC. Amino acids: CAIRDRTYEQYF.

This clone was seen repeatedly, ten times or more. The chain uses TRBV27 and TRBJ2-7; 15 bases are shared with TRBD2. The ends lost 4 bases at V and 4 bases at J; junction bases unmatched: 11. CDR3 length equals 18 residues. Germline V gives CDR1 MNHEY, CDR2 SMNVEV (reference sequence). The CDR3: CASSSSRTGTSGRYEQYF. For the CDR3, the DNA is TGTGCCAGCAGTTCGTCTCGCACCGGGACTAGCGGGAGGTACGAGCAGTACTTC.

The V and J genes are TRBV7-9 and TRBJ2-1, with TRBD2 matching 10 bases. V dropped 3 bases and J dropped 6; count of bases not matched to a gene: 5. Germline values: CDR1 SEHNR, CDR2 FQNEAQ (reference sequence). The CDR3 spans 15 residues. The chain's CDR3 is CASSFTSGDANEQFF. CDR3 in DNA: TGTGCCAGCAGCTTTACTAGCGGGGATGCCAATGAGCAGTTCTTC.